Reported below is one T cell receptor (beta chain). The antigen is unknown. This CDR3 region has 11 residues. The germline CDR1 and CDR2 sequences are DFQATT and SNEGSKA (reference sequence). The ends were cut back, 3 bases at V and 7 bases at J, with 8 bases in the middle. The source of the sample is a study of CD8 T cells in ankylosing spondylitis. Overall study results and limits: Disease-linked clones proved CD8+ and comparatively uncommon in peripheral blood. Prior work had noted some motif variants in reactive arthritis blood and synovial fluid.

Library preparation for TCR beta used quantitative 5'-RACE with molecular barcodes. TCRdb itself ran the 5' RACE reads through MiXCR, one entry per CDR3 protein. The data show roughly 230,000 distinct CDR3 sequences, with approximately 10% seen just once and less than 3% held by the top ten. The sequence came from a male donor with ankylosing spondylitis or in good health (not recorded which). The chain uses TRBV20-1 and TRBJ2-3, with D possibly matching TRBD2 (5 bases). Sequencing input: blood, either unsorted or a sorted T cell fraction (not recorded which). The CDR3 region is CSASPGNTQYF. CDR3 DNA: TGCAGTGCTAGCCCCGGGAATACGCAGTATTTT.